The entry below gives a single T cell receptor (beta chain) sequence along with its context. This clone was seen a single time. Its antigen remains undetermined. No much larger clone exists at a distance of one base, and base qualities are not known. Other DNA sequences in the same sample also yield this CDR3. The entry originates in a study of blood T cell repertoires in COVID-19 (dated by TCRdb to the early 2020s). About the full investigation: Samples from collaborators originated in the United States, Italy and Spain and spanned both the acute and convalescent phases of COVID-19. Where available, HLA class I and class II types were obtained from metadata supplied by the sample provider rather than from assay-based typing. The material from the prospective study consisted of cDNA or gDNA derived from T cells, B-cell-depleted T cells, or PBMCs. Samples were obtained from the ongoing ImmuneRACE study (first 160 participants) and from 1,254 subjects provided by 6 global collaborators. The repertoires were released in a freely available public database meant as a resource for research on the immune response to SARS-CoV-2. A de-identified subject ID, COVID-19 status, age in years and sex were almost always included in the sample metadata. Subjects who had been exposed to COVID-19, were actively infected with it, or had recovered from it provided the deeply sampled blood TCRbeta repertoires that made up the dataset.

On the study overall, not on this receptor specifically: The amount of clinical and demographic metadata varied by source and participant and was provided uncurated.

Collaborating institutions collected whole blood in K2EDTA tubes following their own protocols. For TCRbeta analysis, collaborator samples were shipped as frozen whole blood, as isolated PBMCs, or as DNA extracted from either sample type. TCRbeta CDR3 regions were amplified from genomic DNA by means of the immunoSEQ Assay, a bias-controlled multiplex PCR. As for how the authors treated the data: The number of nucleated cells in each sample was estimated by amplification of reference gene primers within the assay. To quantify the absolute abundance of each unique TCRbeta CDR3 rearrangement, sequence reads were collapsed and filtered. For each sample, productive Simpson clonality was calculated as the square root of Simpson's diversity index over productive rearrangements. Drawn from immuneACCESS, this table holds only the in-frame rearrangements with V and J called that TCRdb kept. Clones are partly lost; checked studies trace under half to an unresolved V gene and leave the rest unexplained. That table gives V, J and clone size, and the DNA gave D and trimming. For this sample the table gives approximately 110,000 clones, of which roughly 86% were detected only once. The top ten hold roughly 5.4% of the sample.

The sequence came from a human donor in a cohort sampled during active COVID-19. The source material was peripheral blood.

The bases are TGTGCCAGCAGCCACCGAGACAATGAGCAGTTCTTC. Its protein reads: CASSHRDNEQFF. The chain is encoded by TRBV11-2 joined to TRBJ2-1; confidence is insufficient to name the D gene. Its CDR3 holds 12 amino acids, cysteine through phenylalanine. The retained sequence is limited to the CDR3, 36 bases, with the frame set at the first base. Deletion took 5 bases off V and 5 bases off J, with a span of 7 bases between the germline ends. The germline V gene provides CDR1 SGHAT and CDR2 FQNNGV.